This TCR beta chain came from a study of CXCR3-negative and CXCR3-positive naive CD8 T cells. The CDR3 runs to 14 residues. Germline CDR1 and CDR2: SQVTM and ANQGSEA. In regard to this clonotype: Its specificity is unknown.

UMI-labeled 5' RACE TRB cDNA libraries were prepared from the cells. TCRdb re-called the 5' RACE reads and catalogs CDR3 proteins one per entry, DNA excluded. The record lists about 130,000 distinct CDR3 sequences, of which the ten most abundant hold roughly 0.6%. Study-level points and caveats: Naive subsets did not differ in surface CD5, and TRB CDR3 properties served to infer TCR strength. For CXCR3-positive naive cells, TRB CDR3s were more hydrophobic than those of CXCR3-negative naive cells. Fresh PBMCs went into most assays, and CXCR3 expression partly declined after cryopreservation.

The CD45RO-CCR7+CD27+CD95- phenotype denoted naive CD8+ T cells. The V and J genes are TRBV29-1 and TRBJ2-7; TCRdb calls TRBD1, which cannot be checked without DNA. Sequenced sample: naive CXCR3+ CD8+ T cells from blood. Subset denoted: CD45RO-CCR7+CD27+CD95- naive CD8+ T cells expressing CXCR3 (TNR3+). The origin of this receptor is a human donor in good health. Some clones in this sample may be carry-over from other donors' samples. CDR3 region: CSAGKQGAPYEQYF.